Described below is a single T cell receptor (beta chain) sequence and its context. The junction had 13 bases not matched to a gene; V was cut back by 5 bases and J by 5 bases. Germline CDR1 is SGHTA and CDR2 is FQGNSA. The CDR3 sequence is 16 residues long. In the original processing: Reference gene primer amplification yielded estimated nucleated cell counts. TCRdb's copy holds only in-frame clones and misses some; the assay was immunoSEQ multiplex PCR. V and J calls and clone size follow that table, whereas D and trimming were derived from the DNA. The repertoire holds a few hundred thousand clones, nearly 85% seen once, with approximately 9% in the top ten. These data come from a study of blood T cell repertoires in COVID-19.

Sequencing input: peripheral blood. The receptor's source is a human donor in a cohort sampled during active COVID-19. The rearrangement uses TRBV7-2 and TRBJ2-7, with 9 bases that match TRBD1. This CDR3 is CASSGGQGTPLNEQYF. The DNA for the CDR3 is TGTGCCAGCAGCGGCGGACAGGGGACCCCACTCAACGAGCAGTACTTC. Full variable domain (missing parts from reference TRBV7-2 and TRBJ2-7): GAGVSQSPSNKVTEKGKDVELRCDPISGHTALYWYRQSLGQGLEFLIYFQGNSAPDKSGLPSDRFSAERTGGSVSTLTIQRTQQEDSAVYLCASSGGQGTPLNEQYFGPGTRLTVT.